A single sample is the source of the 30 T cell receptor beta chains below, sequenced in a study of control samples from healthy donors and cancer patients. Generated by immunoSEQ multiplex PCR, the TCRdb table keeps only in-frame clones and is missing some. Among fewer than 60,000 clones listed, 70% to 90% were seen once. Sequences were obtained from PBMCs. These receptors all stem from a woman in her 50s with lung cancer.

In this sample, this clone turned up a few times. The rearrangement links TRBV7-9 to TRBJ2-1, with D possibly matching TRBD1 (6 bases). Germline loops: CDR1 SEHNR, CDR2 FQNEAQ (reference sequence). This CDR3 has 14 amino acids. The V end lost 6 bases, the J end lost 2 bases, and 11 bases lay between the germline ends. CDR3 sequence: CASSRGITYNEQFF. The CDR3 DNA follows: TGTGCCAGCAGTAGGGGGATTACCTACAATGAGCAGTTCTTC.

The rearrangement links TRBV27 to TRBJ2-1, with D perhaps matching TRBD1 (8 bases). The CDR3 sequence is 13 residues long. Germline V gives CDR1 MNHEY, CDR2 SMNVEV (reference sequence). Trimming left V 6 bases short and J 10 bases short, with 16 bases between. The DNA for the CDR3 is TGTGCCAGCAGGAGACAGGGGAGGGAGGAGCAGTTCTTC. Amino acid sequence: CASRRQGREEQFF.

The rearrangement uses TRBV19 and TRBJ1-1; tentatively, D is TRBD1 (5 bases). The CDR3 covers 14 residues. Germline V lookup: CDR1 LNHDA, CDR2 SQIVND (reference sequence). Trimming shortened V by 11 bases and J by 3 bases, and 19 bases separated the two germline ends. CDR3 bases: TGTGCCGTTAAGGACACCCCCAAGGACACTGAAGCTTTCTTT. Amino acid sequence: CAVKDTPKDTEAFF. Based on the CDR3 plus reference TRBV19 and TRBJ1-1, the full variable domain is DGGITQSPKYLFRKEGQNVTLSCEQNLNHDAMYWYRQDPGQGLRLIYYSQIVNDFQKGDIAEGYSVSREKKESFPLTVTSAQKNPTAFYLCAVKDTPKDTEAFFGQGTRLTVV.

The V call is TRBV4-3, the J call TRBJ1-6, with 7 bases lining up with TRBD1. This CDR3 spans 15 amino acids. J was trimmed by 9 bases and V by 0 bases; bases with no gene match: 5. Germline CDR1 and CDR2: LGHNA and YSLEER. In nucleotides, the CDR3 is TGCGCCAGCAGCCAAGATCGGACAGGAGGTTCACCCCTCCACTTT. Amino acid sequence: CASSQDRTGGSPLHF.

The chain uses TRBV5-1 and TRBJ2-2; possibly TRBD1 for D (6 bases). The CDR3 runs to 15 residues. CDR1 is SGHRS and CDR2 is YFSETQ in the germline V gene. Trimming left V 0 bases short and J 1 base short, with 7 bases between. CDR3 in DNA: TGCGCCAGCAGCTTGGTCAGGGGGAACACCGGGGAGCTGTTTTTT. It yields the protein CASSLVRGNTGELFF.

V is TRBV24-1 and J is TRBJ2-3, with no clear D. There are 11 residues in the CDR3. Trimming took off 4 bases at V and 5 bases at J, with 3 bases between the two ends. Germline-derived CDR1 and CDR2 are KGHDR and SFDVKD. This chain's CDR3 is CATSDRDTQYF. The CDR3 region has the DNA TGTGCCACCAGTGACAGAGATACGCAGTATTTT.

This clone appeared once. The V and J genes are TRBV12-3 or TRBV12-4 and TRBJ1-2; no reliable D call. The CDR3 contains 11 residues. Trimming stripped 3 bases from V and 8 bases from J, with 7 bases between. The CDR3: CASSLQRGYTF. Here the CDR3 DNA reads TGTGCCAGCAGTTTGCAGAGAGGCTACACCTTC.

This chain joins TRBV3-1 (or the pseudogene TRBV3-2) and TRBJ1-5; TRBD1 is a possible D gene (5 bases). The V end was cut by 0 bases, the J end by 4 bases, with 10 bases between. CDR1 and CDR2 (germline): LGHDT, YNNKEL (reference sequence). CDR3 size: 15 residues. CDR3 nucleotides: TGTGCCAGCAGCCAAGAATGGGACGGGAATCAGCCCCAGCATTTT. It yields the protein CASSQEWDGNQPQHF.

V is TRBV18 and J is TRBJ2-7; possibly TRBD2 for D (6 bases). The CDR3 sequence is 13 residues long. CDR1 is KGHSH, CDR2 LQKENI, per germline. The V end lost 3 bases, the J end lost 3 bases, and 9 bases lay between the germline ends. CDR3 amino acids: CASSPGTFYEQYF. The DNA for the CDR3 is TGTGCCAGCTCACCTGGGACTTTCTACGAGCAGTACTTC. Based on the CDR3 plus reference TRBV18 and TRBJ2-7, the full variable domain is NAGVMQNPRHLVRRRGQEARLRCSPMKGHSHVYWYRQLPEEGLKFMVYLQKENIIDESGMPKERFSAEFPKEGPSILRIQQVVRGDSAAYFCASSPGTFYEQYFGPGTRLTVT.

By sample fraction, this clone is medium-sized. The chain carries TRBV28 and TRBJ1-5; weak D call: TRBD1 (5 bases). CDR3 length: 13 amino acids. The germline gives CDR1 MDHEN, CDR2 SYDVKM. The V gene lost 3 bases and the J gene lost 4 bases, with 7 bases spanning the gap. The CDR3 DNA reads as TGTGCCAGCAGTTTGGCAGGGAATCAGCCCCAGCATTTT. It translates to CASSLAGNQPQHF.

The chain combines TRBV20-1 with TRBJ1-2, with D hard to call. Trimming removed 5 bases at V and 11 bases at J, with 12 bases between. There are 10 residues in the CDR3. Germline V gene lookup returns CDR1 DFQATT and CDR2 SNEGSKA (reference sequence). The chain's CDR3 is CSASSPGYTF. DNA for the CDR3: TGCAGTGCTTCTTCCCCCGGGTACACCTTC.

The genes are TRBV12-3 or TRBV12-4 and TRBJ1-1; D possibly corresponds to TRBD1 (6 bases). V was trimmed by 8 bases and J by 7 bases, leaving 17 bases between them. This CDR3 is built from 13 residues. This CDR3 is CASHRAGAGEAFF. CDR3 bases: TGTGCCAGCCATCGAGCGGGGGCCGGTGAAGCTTTCTTT.

The chain recombines TRBV29-1 with TRBJ2-7; the match to TRBD1 covers 9 bases. The CDR3 extends over 13 amino acids. The trim removed 4 bases at V and 6 bases at J, leaving 7 bases unmatched. The germline V gene has CDR1 SQVTM and CDR2 ANQGSEA. CDR3 region: CSVVRDRVGEQYF. The CDR3 DNA reads as TGCAGCGTTGTACGGGACAGGGTTGGCGAGCAGTACTTC.

This clone was counted a single time. The rearrangement joins TRBV23-1 to TRBJ1-1; 8 nucleotides match TRBD1. TRBV23-1 carries the ORF label, with uncertain function. V lost 8 bases to trimming and J lost 4 bases; unmatched junction nucleotides: 6. CDR3 length: 13 amino acids. The CDR3 loop is CASLTGGGTEAFF. DNA of the CDR3: TGCGCCAGCCTTACAGGGGGAGGCACTGAAGCTTTCTTT.

Regarding this clone: The junction does not match germline at one end; this may be a read error. The chain recombines TRBV6-2 or TRBV6-3 with TRBJ1-1; maybe TRBD1 (5 bases). The CDR3 runs to 13 residues. Germline V gene lookup returns CDR1 MNHEY and CDR2 SVGEGT. The DNA of the CDR3 is TGTGCCAGCAGTGACTCGGGACCCCCTTTGGCTTTCTTT. Its translation is CASSDSGPPLAFF.

The chain has TRBV27 and TRBJ1-6, with 8 positions matching TRBD1. The CDR3 spans 14 residues. The V segment lost 4 bases and the J segment 10 bases; nucleotides outside the gene matches: 6. CDR1 is MNHEY and CDR2 is SMNVEV in the germline V gene (reference sequence). CDR3 in DNA: TGTGCCAGCAGTTACAGGGGGTTGGGCTCACCCCTCCACTTT. This translates into CASSYRGLGSPLHF.

This clone was counted once. V and J are TRBV9 and TRBJ2-5; TRBD2 is a possible D gene (6 bases). Trimming stripped 2 bases from V and 1 base from J, with 12 bases between. CDR3 size: 15 residues. The germline gives CDR1 SGDLS, CDR2 YYNGEE. CDR3 nucleotide sequence: TGTGCCAGCAGCGTGCTGGCTAGCGCCCAAGAGACCCAGTACTTC. It specifies CASSVLASAQETQYF.

V is TRBV6-4 and J is TRBJ2-3; 7 bases line up with TRBD1. The CDR3 loop spans 15 amino acids. The V gene end was trimmed by 3 bases and the J gene end by 1 base; junction bases not matched to a gene: 4. Germline values: CDR1 MRHNA, CDR2 SNTAGT. The CDR3 region is CASSEQGQGTDTQYF. The CDR3 DNA is TGTGCCAGCAGTGAACAAGGACAGGGCACAGATACGCAGTATTTT.

The chain uses TRBV24-1 and TRBJ2-1; TRBD2 agrees at 10 bases. CDR1 and CDR2 from the germline V gene are KGHDR and SFDVKD. The V segment lost 3 bases and the J segment 0 bases; nucleotides outside the gene matches: 4. The CDR3 spans 17 residues. The CDR3 sequence is CATSDGGTSDSYNEQFF. CDR3 nucleotide sequence: TGTGCCACCAGTGATGGCGGGACTAGCGACTCCTACAATGAGCAGTTCTTC.

This chain connects TRBV27 to TRBJ1-1; tentative D call: TRBD1 (5 bases). The germline gives CDR1 MNHEY, CDR2 SMNVEV (reference sequence). The CDR3 length is 13 residues. V was shortened by 1 base and J by 6 bases, with 9 bases between the two germline ends. The CDR3 sequence is CASSLLGVSEAFF. Written as DNA, the CDR3 is TGTGCCAGCAGTTTATTGGGGGTCTCTGAAGCTTTCTTT.

The rearrangement links TRBV7-9 to TRBJ2-2; D unclear. The CDR3 runs to 10 residues. V lost 8 bases and J lost 6, with 4 bases in between. In germline, CDR1 is SEHNR, CDR2 FQNEAQ (reference sequence). The CDR3 sequence is CASFAGELFF. CDR3 DNA sequence: TGTGCCAGCTTTGCCGGGGAGCTGTTTTTT. The whole variable domain, remainder taken from reference TRBV7-9 and TRBJ2-2, is DTGVSQNPRHKITKRGQNVTFRCDPISEHNRLYWYRQTLGQGPEFLTYFQNEAQLEKSRLLSDRFSAERPKGSFSTLEIQRTEQGDSAMYLCASFAGELFFGEGSRLTVL.

The chain employs TRBV30 and TRBJ2-7; 7 bases are shared with TRBD1. The CDR3 runs 14 residues. Germline assignment: CDR1 GTSNPN and CDR2 SVGIG (reference sequence). After removal of 5 bases from V and 6 bases from J, the junction contained 13 bases not matched to a gene. CDR3 protein: CAWGPTNRGREQYF. DNA of the CDR3: TGTGCCTGGGGACCCACTAACAGGGGTCGCGAGCAGTACTTC.

V and J are TRBV7-2 and TRBJ2-7; D gene ambiguous. CDR3 size: 14 residues. With 0 bases removed from V and 0 bases from J, the gap between germline ends came to 6 bases. The germline gives CDR1 SGHTA, CDR2 FQGNSA. The CDR3 coding sequence is TGTGCCAGCAGCTTAGCCGAGAGCTCCTACGAGCAGTACTTC. It is translated as CASSLAESSYEQYF.

The gene calls are TRBV7-9 and TRBJ2-3; 10 bases map to TRBD2. CDR3 length equals 15 residues. CDR1 is SEHNR and CDR2 is FQNEAQ in the germline V gene (reference sequence). The V and J ends lost 8 bases and 3 bases, in that order; junction bases with no gene match: 8. Written as DNA, the CDR3 is TGTGCCAGCCTAGCGGGGGCCATGGGGACAGATACGCAGTATTTT. Its translation is CASLAGAMGTDTQYF.

This clone was found a few times. The chain carries TRBV6-2 or TRBV6-3 and TRBJ2-1, with 10 bases that match TRBD2. V trimming: 4 bases; J trimming: 6 bases; junction bases outside the gene matches: 12. CDR3 size: 17 residues. Germline V gene data show CDR1 as MNHEY and CDR2 as SVGEGT. The CDR3 DNA is TGTGCCAGCAGTTCCAGGGCCAGCGGGGGGGCCTCCAATGAGCAGTTCTTC. This codes for CASSSRASGGASNEQFF.

As regards this clone: The junction and the germline gene differ at one end; a read error may be behind it. The rearrangement links TRBV27 to TRBJ2-2; D may correspond to TRBD1 or TRBD2 (5 bases each). The germline CDR1 and CDR2 sequences are MNHEY and SMNVEV (reference sequence). This CDR3 is built from 16 residues. CDR3 residues: CASSFVRDGGSRGAVF. The CDR3 bases are TGTGCCAGCAGTTTCGTCCGGGACGGAGGAAGCCGGGGAGCTGTTTTT.

V gene TRBV24-1 combines with J gene TRBJ1-4; 10 bases match TRBD1. Germline trimming cut 4 bases from V and 7 bases from J; bases unmatched to any gene: 8. The CDR3 extends over 16 amino acids. Germline V CDR1 and CDR2: KGHDR, SFDVKD. The CDR3 spells CATSDPGQGGGEKLFF. CDR3 in DNA: TGTGCCACCAGTGACCCAGGACAGGGGGGCGGTGAAAAACTGTTTTTT.

The V call is TRBV4-1, the J call TRBJ1-5; no firm D call. CDR3 length: 18 amino acids. Germline V lookup: CDR1 MGHRA, CDR2 YSYEKL. The V end lost 4 bases, the J end lost 1 base, and 20 bases lay between the germline ends. This chain's CDR3 is CASSRFLGNLGSNQPQHF. The CDR3 nucleotides read TGCGCCAGCAGCCGTTTTCTGGGGAACCTCGGGAGCAATCAGCCCCAGCATTTT.

This clone appeared once. This sequence joins TRBV10-3 and TRBJ1-1; D not certain. Looked up from germline, CDR1 is ENHRY and CDR2 is SYGVKD. Trimming pared 0 bases from V and 5 bases from J, leaving 7 bases between. CDR3 size: 13 residues. As DNA, the CDR3 is TGTGCCATCAGTGAGTCACGACGGACTGAAGCTTTCTTT. Its protein is CAISESRRTEAFF.

The chain joins TRBV6-2 or TRBV6-3 to TRBJ2-5; TRBD2 matches 10 bases. This CDR3 region has 15 residues. V lost 5 bases to trimming and J lost 2 bases; unmatched junction nucleotides: 5. Per the germline V gene, CDR1 is MNHEY and CDR2 is SVGEGT. The CDR3 DNA sequence: TGTGCCAGCAGTGGACTAGCGGTGACTCAAGAGACCCAGTACTTC. Its protein is CASSGLAVTQETQYF.